These 15 T cell receptor beta chains share one sample of origin, sequenced in a study of T-cell memory formation after mild COVID-19. From the 5' RACE reads, TCRdb called clonotypes with MiXCR, one entry per CDR3 protein. The sample lists 470,000 or so distinct CDR3 sequences, around a quarter seen once, with 12% in the top ten. The sample comprised PBMCs or a T cell subset sorted from them (not recorded which). The receptors stem from an adult woman who had mild COVID-19 (a few samples of this study predate the infection). Cell type and time point are not known.

There are a few counts of this clonotype. V is TRBV9 and J is TRBJ2-1, with 13 positions matching TRBD2. The CDR3 contains 16 residues. With V trimmed by 4 bases and J by 7 bases, 8 bases remained unmatched. CDR1 is SGDLS and CDR2 is YYNGEE in the germline V gene. In DNA, the CDR3 is TGTGCCAGCAGCTTCGCACTAGCGGGAGGGCGGAATGAGCAGTTCTTC. Its protein product is CASSFALAGGRNEQFF.

The V gene is TRBV9, the J gene TRBJ2-7, with D possibly matching TRBD1 (5 bases). Germline assignment: CDR1 SGDLS and CDR2 YYNGEE. There are 15 residues in the CDR3. Trimming left V 0 bases short and J 5 bases short, with 15 bases between. The CDR3 reads CASSVATGLRDEQYF. The CDR3 DNA follows: TGTGCCAGCAGCGTAGCTACAGGCCTTAGGGACGAGCAGTACTTC.

This chain uses TRBV4-3 with TRBJ2-1; the match to TRBD2 covers 10 bases. Trimming took 0 bases from V and 10 from J; bases not matched to a gene: 12. The CDR3 is 17 residues long. Germline CDR1 is LGHNA and CDR2 is YSLEER. The CDR3 protein is CASSQDSAPGLADEQFF. For the CDR3, the DNA is TGCGCCAGCAGCCAAGATTCCGCCCCTGGACTAGCGGACGAGCAGTTCTTC.

The CDR3, as DNA: TGCAGTGCTAGTAGTGTGAAGAGACTCTCCGGGTCCTACAATGAGCAGTTCTTC. This translates into CSASSVKRLSGSYNEQFF. The V gene is TRBV20-1, the J gene TRBJ2-1, with D unresolved. The CDR3 spans 18 residues. The germline gives CDR1 DFQATT, CDR2 SNEGSKA (reference sequence). Trimming removed 3 bases at V and 1 base at J, with 22 bases between.

The V gene is TRBV30, the J gene TRBJ1-2; D is unclear. CDR1 and CDR2 (germline): GTSNPN, SVGIG (reference sequence). The CDR3 is made up of 12 amino acids. V gave up 2 bases and J gave up 6 bases, with 10 bases separating them. CDR3 residues: CAWSQYSDGYTF. In nucleotides, the CDR3 is TGTGCCTGGAGTCAGTATTCGGATGGCTACACCTTC.

The chain combines TRBV6-2 or TRBV6-3 with TRBJ1-1; TRBD1 aligns across 7 bases. Germline CDR1 is MNHEY and CDR2 is SVGEGT. This CDR3 comprises 15 residues. The trim removed 0 bases at V and 1 base at J, leaving 2 bases unmatched. The CDR3 loop is CASSYSTGWNTEAFF. The CDR3 coding sequence is TGTGCCAGCAGTTACTCGACAGGGTGGAACACTGAAGCTTTCTTT.

This chain connects TRBV6-5 to TRBJ1-1, with 7 bases lining up with TRBD1. The length of the CDR3 is 15 residues. The germline V gene encodes CDR1 MNHEY and CDR2 SVGAGI. V gave up 0 bases and J gave up 4 bases; unmatched junction bases: 5. The CDR3 DNA reads as TGTGCCAGCAGTTACTCACCCCAGGGGGGCACTGAAGCTTTCTTT. Its protein is CASSYSPQGGTEAFF.

The chain couples TRBV12-3 or TRBV12-4 to TRBJ1-5; no reliable D call. The CDR3 contains 13 residues. V lost 5 bases and J 7 bases, leaving 12 bases between the germline ends. For the CDR3, the DNA is TGTGCCAGCAGTCCGGAGAGGGAGCAGCCCCAGCATTTT. Encoded protein: CASSPEREQPQHF.

The CDR3 region has the DNA TGCAGTGCTAGAACGGGAGGGGTGTTGGACTCACCCCTCCACTTT. Its translation: CSARTGGVLDSPLHF. V and J are TRBV20-1 and TRBJ1-6, with a possible D match to TRBD1 (5 bases). Germline V gives CDR1 DFQATT, CDR2 SNEGSKA (reference sequence). V lost 2 bases and J lost 10, with 18 bases in between. The CDR3 covers 15 residues.

This clonotype was counted between two and nine times. V usage is TRBV12-3 or TRBV12-4 and J usage is TRBJ2-7; no firm D call. CDR3 length: 14 amino acids. Trimming removed 3 bases at V and 0 bases at J, with 9 bases between. Written as DNA, the CDR3 is TGTGCCAGCAGTTTTTTGGACCTCTCCTACGAGCAGTACTTC. It codes for CASSFLDLSYEQYF.

This clonotype was found a few times. The V and J genes are TRBV7-2 and TRBJ2-3, with 7 bases aligning to TRBD2. This CDR3 spans 14 amino acids. CDR1 SGHTA and CDR2 FQGNSA come from the germline V gene. V gave up 7 bases and J gave up 4 bases; unmatched junction bases: 8. In DNA, the CDR3 is TGTGCCAGCAAAGAGGGAGGGCCTCCAGATACGCAGTATTTT. It specifies CASKEGGPPDTQYF.

This clonotype was counted only a few times. The chain recombines TRBV12-3 or TRBV12-4 with TRBJ1-5; D is undetermined. The CDR3 sequence is 14 residues long. The ends were cut back, 8 bases at V and 7 bases at J, with 18 bases in the middle. Written as DNA, the CDR3 is TGTGCCAGCGGCCATACCCCCCCCGGCCAGCCCCAGCATTTT. Protein: CASGHTPPGQPQHF.

The rearrangement joins TRBV9 to TRBJ2-7, with D possibly matching TRBD1 (6 bases). V shed 0 bases and J shed 9 bases, with 13 bases lying between them. In germline, CDR1 is SGDLS, CDR2 YYNGEE. This CDR3 is built from 13 residues. The CDR3 DNA is TGTGCCAGCAGCGTAGATCGGACAGCCGCGCAGTACTTC. This codes for CASSVDRTAAQYF.

The rearrangement joins TRBV12-3 or TRBV12-4 to TRBJ1-1; D uncertain. V dropped 6 bases and J dropped 0 bases, with 14 bases sitting between them. CDR3 size: 15 residues. The CDR3 reads CASSLSGIVNTEAFF. The CDR3 DNA reads TGTGCCAGCAGCCTATCCGGGATAGTGAACACTGAAGCTTTCTTT.

This clonotype has at least ten counts. The rearrangement links TRBV3-1 to TRBJ2-3; D not certain. The V end lost 1 base, the J end lost 2 bases, and 13 bases lay between the germline ends. CDR1 and CDR2 (germline): LGHDT, YNNKEL (reference sequence). The CDR3 consists of 16 residues. CDR3 in DNA: TGTGCCAGCAGCCAAGCCAAGGGAACCACCACAGATACGCAGTATTTT. Protein product: CASSQAKGTTTDTQYF.